Below, 24 T cell receptor beta chains from the same sample are listed, as sequenced in a study of breast tumors, draining lymph nodes, adjacent tissues. Samples came from axillary lymph nodes draining the breast cancer. A single record per CDR3 protein comes from TCRdb applying MiXCR to the multiplex PCR reads. The sample consists of about 130,000 distinct CDR3 sequences, roughly 21% of them appearing once. Sequencing input: axillary lymph node tissue. The receptors were sampled from a female donor with breast cancer. Some clones in this sample may be carry-over from other donors' samples.

This clonotype was observed many times. V is TRBV9 and J is TRBJ2-3; no definite D call. The CDR3 is 13 residues long. The germline V and J ends were trimmed by 0 bases and 4 bases, with 6 bases remaining between them. Germline V gene sequence: CDR1 SGDLS, CDR2 YYNGEE. CDR3 nucleotides: TGTGCCAGCAGCGTAGGATTTTCAGATACGCAGTATTTT. It yields the protein CASSVGFSDTQYF.

This clonotype was seen many times. The chain combines TRBV7-9 with TRBJ1-2; weak D call: TRBD1 (5 bases). CDR1 is SEHNR and CDR2 is FQNEAQ in the germline V gene (reference sequence). V was cut by 5 bases and J by 8 bases, with 21 bases left in between. The CDR3 extends over 15 amino acids. CDR3: CASSPGGRQFGGYTF. The CDR3, as DNA: TGTGCCAGCAGCCCGGGGGGGAGACAGTTCGGAGGCTACACCTTC.

This clonotype was detected many times. This chain uses TRBV20-1 with TRBJ2-7; no definite D call. The germline CDR1 and CDR2 sequences are DFQATT and SNEGSKA (reference sequence). The CDR3 extends over 14 amino acids. V was pared by 4 bases and J by 3 bases, with 16 bases between. The CDR3 region has the DNA TGCAGTGCTACCGTTGGCCTCCTTTACTACGAGCAGTACTTC. This translates into CSATVGLLYYEQYF.

The chain employs TRBV19 and TRBJ2-2, with TRBD2 identical over 10 bases. From germline, CDR1 is LNHDA and CDR2 SQIVND (reference sequence). After removal of 3 bases from V and 7 bases from J, the junction contained 8 bases not matched to a gene. The CDR3 runs to 16 residues. The CDR3 bases are TGTGCCAGTAGTATCCTACTAGCGGGAAGGGGCGGGGAGCTGTTTTTT. This sequence encodes CASSILLAGRGGELFF.

This clonotype was detected ten times or more. The chain employs TRBV9 and TRBJ2-5; perhaps TRBD2 as D (6 bases). CDR3 length equals 15 residues. V lost 6 bases, J lost 1 base, and 16 bases lay in between. Germline CDR1 and CDR2: SGDLS and YYNGEE. CDR3 in amino acids: CASTPSPGLQETQYF. The CDR3 region has the DNA TGTGCCAGCACCCCATCCCCGGGACTCCAAGAGACCCAGTACTTC.

This clonotype was picked up many times. V is TRBV20-1 and J is TRBJ2-2, with 7 bases lining up with TRBD1. CDR3 length: 14 residues. V shed 2 bases, J shed 4 bases, and the junction held 4 bases outside the gene matches. Per the germline V gene, CDR1 is DFQATT and CDR2 is SNEGSKA (reference sequence). CDR3 coding DNA: TGCAGTGCTAGACCGGGACAGATCACCGGGGAGCTGTTTTTT. This sequence encodes CSARPGQITGELFF.

V usage is TRBV7-2 and J usage is TRBJ2-1; 13 nucleotides align to TRBD2. J was trimmed by 7 bases and V by 4 bases; bases with no gene match: 4. CDR3 length equals 15 residues. CDR1 and CDR2 (germline): SGHTA, FQGNSA. CDR3 DNA sequence: TGTGCCAGCAGCTCGGGACTAGCGGGAATAAATGAGCAGTTCTTC. Translation: CASSSGLAGINEQFF.

This clonotype came up many times. This chain uses TRBV20-1 with TRBJ1-4, with TRBD1 matching over 9 bases. J lost 3 bases, V lost 5 bases, and 13 bases had no gene match. The length of the CDR3 is 17 residues. Germline V gene lookup returns CDR1 DFQATT and CDR2 SNEGSKA (reference sequence). The DNA for the CDR3 is TGCAGTGCTCCAGACAGGAGGGACAGGGCGGCTAATGAAAAACTGTTTTTT. Its protein is CSAPDRRDRAANEKLFF.

In its sample, this clonotype was seen a few times. The rearrangement joins TRBV18 to TRBJ1-3; D call uncertain. CDR3 size: 15 residues. Trimming pared 0 bases from V and 0 bases from J, leaving 6 bases between. Germline CDR1 is KGHSH and CDR2 is LQKENI. The CDR3 is CASSPPQGSGNTIYF. The CDR3 coding sequence is TGTGCCAGCTCACCACCTCAAGGCTCTGGAAACACCATATATTTT.

There are many counts of this clonotype. The chain combines TRBV7-6 with TRBJ2-1; D uncertain. Trimming left V 2 bases short and J 7 bases short, with 9 bases between. Germline loops: CDR1 SGHVS, CDR2 FNYEAQ. The CDR3 extends over 13 amino acids. The CDR3 region is CASSLILSNEQFF. CDR3 in DNA: TGTGCCAGCAGCTTAATTTTGTCGAATGAGCAGTTCTTC.

This clonotype has at least ten counts. The chain joins TRBV5-1 to TRBJ1-2; maybe TRBD1 (5 bases). Germline CDR1 SGHRS, CDR2 YFSETQ. The length of the CDR3 is 14 residues. V was shortened by 4 bases and J by 6 bases, with 16 bases between the two germline ends. The CDR3 DNA is TGCGCCAGCAGCGTTACCGGGACGGAGGATGGCTACACCTTC. Its translation: CASSVTGTEDGYTF. The complete variable domain, with remaining parts taken from reference TRBV5-1 and TRBJ1-2, reads KAGVTQTPRYLIKTRGQQVTLSCSPISGHRSVSWYQQTPGQGLQFLFEYFSETQRNKGNFPGRFSGRQFSNSRSEMNVSTLELGDSALYLCASSVTGTEDGYTFGSGTRLTVV.

In its sample, this clonotype was seen many times. The gene calls are TRBV20-1 and TRBJ2-3; 7 nucleotides match TRBD2. J was trimmed by 1 base and V by 0 bases; bases with no gene match: 13. The germline gives CDR1 DFQATT, CDR2 SNEGSKA (reference sequence). The CDR3 has 18 residues. In DNA, the CDR3 is TGCAGTGCTAGAGATAATCAGCGGGGCTTTTCTCGCACAGATACGCAGTATTTT. Amino acid sequence: CSARDNQRGFSRTDTQYF.

This clonotype showed up many times. This rearrangement joins TRBV20-1 to TRBJ2-7, with TRBD1 matching 8 bases. Germline V gene lookup returns CDR1 DFQATT and CDR2 SNEGSKA (reference sequence). The CDR3 is 13 residues long. Trimming took 6 bases from V and 0 from J; bases not matched to a gene: 4. The CDR3 protein is CSARTGSSYEQYF. The CDR3 DNA is TGCAGTGCCCGGACAGGGAGCTCCTACGAGCAGTACTTC.

This clonotype was recorded at least ten times. CDR3 amino acids: CASREGQGRDEQFF. CDR3 in DNA: TGTGCCAGCAGGGAGGGACAGGGGAGGGATGAGCAGTTCTTC. V and J are TRBV6-1 and TRBJ2-1, with 10 bases fitting TRBD1. Unmatched junction bases numbered 7, after V lost 6 bases and J lost 8 bases. The CDR3 is 14 residues long. Germline-derived CDR1 and CDR2 are MNHNS and SASEGT.

To note about this clonotype: This sequence may be a read error, since a much larger clone differs from it by one base. The chain uses TRBV12-3 or TRBV12-4 and TRBJ2-1, with D perhaps matching TRBD2 (6 bases). There are 14 residues in the CDR3. In DNA form, the CDR3 reads TGTGCCAGCAGTTTAAGGACTACCTACAGTGAGCAGTTCTTC. Protein sequence: CASSLRTTYSEQFF.

This clonotype was counted many times. The chain uses TRBV9 and TRBJ2-7, with a possible D match to TRBD1 (5 bases). Trimming cost V 4 bases and J 3 bases, with 11 bases left between them. The CDR3 spans 13 residues. Germline-derived CDR1 and CDR2 are SGDLS and YYNGEE. The CDR3 here is CASSHGQGYEQYF. CDR3 coding DNA: TGTGCCAGCAGCCACGGACAAGGCTACGAGCAGTACTTC.

This clonotype has at least ten counts. The rearrangement joins TRBV2 to TRBJ2-2, with D unresolved. V gave up 3 bases and J gave up 5 bases, with 7 bases separating them. This CDR3 is 13 amino acids long. The germline gives CDR1 SNHLY, CDR2 FYNNEI. The DNA for the CDR3 is TGTGCCAGCAGTGATCGCGAGACCGGGGAGCTGTTTTTT. Its protein is CASSDRETGELFF.

This clonotype has more than one count but fewer than ten. The rearrangement links TRBV11-3 to TRBJ1-2; no clear D. Deletions cut 2 bases from V and 14 bases from J, with 18 bases between. Germline V gene lookup returns CDR1 SGHNT and CDR2 YENEEA. The CDR3 contains 13 residues. Written as DNA, the CDR3 is TGTGCCAGCAGCTTATCTGGAGGAGCCCCCGCTACCTTC. This gives the protein CASSLSGGAPATF.

In its sample, this clonotype was seen many times. The chain uses TRBV20-1 and TRBJ1-4, with D possibly TRBD1 on 5 matching bases. Germline CDR1 reads DFQATT; CDR2 reads SNEGSKA (reference sequence). Trimming left V 6 bases short and J 5 bases short, with 16 bases between. The CDR3 sequence is 14 residues long. The CDR3 nucleotides read TGCAGTGCAAACCCGGGACGGGGGAATGAAAAACTGTTTTTT. This translates into CSANPGRGNEKLFF.

Regarding this clonotype: This may be a read error: a much more frequent sequence differs by one nucleotide. The chain employs TRBV20-1 and TRBJ2-3; a possible D gene is TRBD2 (6 bases). The CDR3 runs 15 residues. Germline V gives CDR1 DFQATT, CDR2 SNEGSKA (reference sequence). The CDR3 DNA is TGCAGCGCAACAAAATGGGATAGCGGCACAGATACGCAGTGTTTT. Protein sequence: CSATKWDSGTDTQCF.

The V gene is TRBV18, the J gene TRBJ2-5, with 7 bases fitting TRBD2. Germline lookup yields CDR1 KGHSH and CDR2 LQKENI. J gave up 4 bases and V 2 bases, and 10 bases lay outside the gene matches. This CDR3 region has 16 residues. In DNA, the CDR3 is TGTGCCAGCTCACCATTGCCTAGCGGAGGACCAGAGACCCAGTACTTC. It is translated as CASSPLPSGGPETQYF.

This clonotype was observed at least ten times. The rearrangement links TRBV5-1 to TRBJ2-5; 8 positions agree with TRBD1. V shed 4 bases, J shed 4 bases, and the junction held 3 bases outside the gene matches. Germline values: CDR1 SGHRS, CDR2 YFSETQ. The CDR3 spans 13 residues. The CDR3 protein is CASSTGQGETQYF. DNA of the CDR3: TGCGCCAGCAGCACCGGACAGGGAGAGACCCAGTACTTC.

This clonotype was detected many times. The chain carries TRBV24-1 and TRBJ2-5, with D perhaps TRBD2 (5 bases). This CDR3 has 16 amino acids. From germline, CDR1 is KGHDR and CDR2 SFDVKD. V was cut by 4 bases and J by 5 bases, with 19 bases left in between. Written as DNA, the CDR3 is TGTGCCACCAGTGACTCTAACACGCGGGTACTCGAGACCCAGTACTTC. Translation gives CATSDSNTRVLETQYF.

This clonotype was seen many times. The V call is TRBV7-2, the J call TRBJ2-7; perhaps D is TRBD1 or TRBD2 (5 bases each). In germline, CDR1 is SGHTA, CDR2 FQGNSA. This CDR3 region has 15 residues. Trimming cost V 5 bases and J 1 base, with 15 bases left between them. The CDR3 spells CASSPSGARSYEQYF. The CDR3 nucleotides read TGTGCCAGCAGCCCCTCCGGGGCAAGGTCCTACGAGCAGTACTTC.